This T cell receptor (beta chain) is drawn from a study of PD-1 blockade in classical Hodgkin lymphoma (dated by TCRdb to the early 2020s). Describing the broader study: Nivolumab dosing was 3 mg/kg intravenously every 2 weeks, continuing until either disease progression or unacceptable toxicity. The study used TCR beta sequencing and CyTOF to define a peripheral blood immune signature of response to PD-1 blockade in classical Hodgkin lymphoma.

Of note for this clone: Its antigen is unknown. No base-level quality is on record; no much larger clone is a single base apart.

Taken with the paper, the label for time point translates to: cycle 1 day 1 (C1D1), immediately before nivolumab initiation. Relapse after autologous stem cell transplantation had occurred in all trial patients, and cohorts A, B and C were distinguished by prior brentuximab vedotin exposure. Magnetic negative selection with a Miltenyi CD4+ T cell isolation kit was used to purify CD4+ T cells from thawed PBMCs. A total of under 70 patients with relapsed/refractory classical Hodgkin lymphoma made up the trial cohort, and each patient's best overall response was complete response, partial response or progressive disease. In the multi-cohort phase II CheckMate 205 trial, trial patients received single-agent nivolumab. Best overall response was determined by an independent review committee according to the 2007 International Working Group response criteria. Trial PBMCs were obtained immediately prior to nivolumab initiation (C1D1) and on therapy at cycle 2 day 1 and cycle 4 day 1. Peripheral blood was collected in 8 mL Vacutainer Cell Preparation Tubes, from which PBMCs were isolated by centrifugation and then cryopreserved. Purified CD4+ and CD8+ fractions were prepared only for cases in which an additional PBMC sample was available. Magnetically labelled cells were removed on LS columns in a quadroMACS separator, and the flow-through was retained as the purified fraction.

The CDR3, from cysteine to phenylalanine, totals 16 residues. The retained sequence is limited to the CDR3, 48 bases, with the frame set at the first base. The germline V gene (reference sequence) provides CDR1 SEHNR and CDR2 FQNEAQ. Trimming takes 5 bases from V and 6 bases from J, and the germline ends sit 20 bases apart. General study outcomes and caveats: The study covered only a single clinical trial cohort, and the causes of the repertoire differences, possibly disease activity or prior therapy, were still not defined. Lower diversity was seen in patients whose nivolumab began less than 1 year after ASCT, and these patients were left out of later analyses so that immune reconstitution would not confound the results. Baseline TCR diversity was reported to be lower in newly diagnosed patients than in healthy donors and to be lower still in relapsed/refractory patients. By C4D1, a significant rise was seen in CD4+ TCR diversity but not in CD8+ TCR diversity (p=0.0027 vs p=0.16), and the rise was most apparent among complete responders (p=0.02). Trial patients achieving complete response had baseline diversity similar to newly diagnosed patients, whereas partial responders and progressors had significantly lower diversity.

Genomic DNA was isolated using the Qiagen DNeasy kit from unsorted PBMCs as well as from negatively selected CD4+ and CD8+ fractions. Amplification of TCR beta CDR3 regions was done by immunoSEQ multiplex PCR with primers that anneal to V and J segments. A synthetic immune receptor repertoire was used to minimize amplification bias, and remaining bias was computationally removed after sequencing. Per the original workflow: Repertoire diversity was quantified as the Shannon entropy index using custom Python scripts. The unsorted, CD4+ and CD8+ repertoires were each analyzed separately, with the exception of combined analyses, where CD4+ and CD8+ sequences were merged in silico. Clonal expansion was defined as at least a 2-fold frequency increase after treatment relative to C1D1, with a pseudocount of 0.5 for undetected baseline clones. Clones with 0 or 1 copy at C1D1 were classified as singleton clones, and clones with 2 or more copies were classified as non-singleton clones. Clones expanded in unsorted samples were assigned a CD4+, CD8+ or unknown annotation through matching of protein sequences in sorted samples from the same patient. Wilcoxon tests were applied to paired samples to test diversity changes from C1D1 to C4D1. Here the immuneACCESS table is served through TCRdb, limited to in-frame sequences with V and J called. Missing clones are a known gap in these copies; in checked studies unresolved V genes cover under half, and the rest lacks a known reason. The DNA was the basis for D and trimming; V, J and clone size are from that table. The sample data list fewer than 20,000 clones, and 85% of these were observed just once. 1% of the sample comes from the top ten.

The rearranged segments are TRBV7-9 and TRBJ2-4, with the D call tentatively TRBD1 or TRBD2, each fitting 5 bases. The starting material was CD4+ T cells from blood, obtained at baseline. The clonotype comes from a human donor with classical Hodgkin lymphoma. The CDR3 region: CASSVGPDGTVNIQYF. The DNA sequence reads TGTGCCAGCAGCGTAGGGCCGGATGGGACGGTAAACATTCAGTACTTC.